This T cell receptor beta chain was sequenced during a study of shared clonotypes between healthy human individuals. General observations from the study: Estimated richness was generally greater in naive than memory subsets.

Into CD45RA+ naive and CD45RA-negative memory subsets, the CD4+ cells were split. Comments on this clone: Its antigen is undetermined.

Produced via immunoSEQ multiplex PCR; TCRdb's table is partial and in-frame only. Here the sample spans roughly 500,000 clones, around 96% being singletons. Trimming left V 3 bases short and J 2 bases short, with 13 bases between. The CDR3 length is 16 residues. Germline values: CDR1 SNHLY, CDR2 FYNNEI. Sequencing was performed on naive CD4+ T cells sorted from blood. Subset noted: CD45RA+ positively selected. The chain is built from TRBV2 and TRBJ2-2; TRBD1 or TRBD2 may be the D gene (5 bases each). The sequence was collected from a woman aged 25 to 39 in good health. CDR3 bases: TGTGCCAGCAGTGACCGGGGCCGACTTAACACCGGGGAGCTGTTTTTT. Translating gives CASSDRGRLNTGELFF.